These T cell receptor beta chains were read from a single sample in a study of blood T cell repertoires in COVID-19. The data were produced by immunoSEQ multiplex PCR, yet TCRdb's version contains in-frame clones alone and is incomplete. The sample contains over 300,000 clones, 89% of which appear only once. What was sequenced was peripheral blood. All receptors come from a man aged 35 to 55 with acute or convalescent COVID-19. Each CDR3 is given with its conserved first and last residue. The D gene is left open where the match is weak. Size tells how often a clone was seen (once, few, many) or the class of an expanded clone, and some rows leave it out.

V	J	D	size	CDR3	DNA
TRBV5-5	TRBJ1-5	TRBD1	-	CASSGMGTVGNQPQHF	TGTGCCAGCAGCGGTATGGGGACAGTGGGCAATCAGCCCCAGCATTTT
TRBV2	TRBJ1-1	-	-	CASSDPGWGRAFF	TGTGCCAGCAGTGACCCTGGGTGGGGGAGGGCTTTCTTT
TRBV27	TRBJ1-1	-	-	CASSWGGNTEAFF	TGTGCCAGCAGTTGGGGGGGGAACACTGAAGCTTTCTTT
TRBV5-4	TRBJ1-1	-	-	CASSPLGGTEAFF	TGTGCCAGCAGCCCCCTCGGGGGGACTGAAGCTTTCTTT
TRBV5-1	TRBJ1-2	TRBD1	-	CASSSGGTGATYGYTF	TGCGCCAGCAGCTCGGGTGGGACAGGGGCGACCTATGGCTACACCTTC
TRBV5-6	TRBJ2-5	TRBD1	once	CASSLWDRGQETQYF	TGTGCCAGCAGCCTCTGGGACAGGGGCCAAGAGACCCAGTACTTC
TRBV27	TRBJ2-1	-	-	CASSLYQGPEQFF	TGTGCCAGCAGTTTGTACCAGGGCCCTGAGCAGTTCTTC
TRBV28	TRBJ1-2	-	-	CASSFAGYGYTF	TGTGCCAGCAGTTTTGCGGGCTATGGCTACACCTTC
TRBV28	TRBJ2-1	TRBD2	-	CASSFGEGLNEQFF	TGTGCCAGCAGTTTTGGGGAGGGCCTAAATGAGCAGTTCTTC
TRBV20-1	TRBJ1-2	-	-	CSASGQYYGYTF	TGCAGTGCCAGTGGACAGTACTATGGCTACACCTTC
TRBV2	TRBJ2-7	-	-	CASSKSLDSGYEQYF	TGTGCCAGCAGTAAAAGCCTGGACAGCGGCTACGAGCAGTACTTC
TRBV7-3	TRBJ2-7	TRBD1	-	CASSLGQGTGEQYF	TGTGCCAGCAGTTTAGGACAGGGCACGGGGGAGCAGTACTTC
TRBV13	TRBJ2-1	TRBD2	-	CASSFVGGYNEQFF	TGTGCCAGCAGCTTTGTCGGGGGGTACAATGAGCAGTTCTTC
TRBV5-1	TRBJ1-2	TRBD1	-	CASSLARDRDGYTF	TGCGCCAGCAGCTTGGCCCGGGACAGAGATGGCTACACCTTC
TRBV7-2	TRBJ2-7	-	-	CASSFRGLHEQYF	TGTGCCAGCAGCTTCCGGGGTCTCCACGAGCAGTACTTC
TRBV28	TRBJ1-1	-	-	CASSLIGENTEAFF	TGTGCCAGCAGTTTGATAGGAGAGAACACTGAAGCTTTCTTT
TRBV11-2	TRBJ1-4	TRBD1	-	CASSWTGVNEKLFF	TGTGCCAGCAGCTGGACAGGGGTTAATGAAAAACTGTTTTTT
TRBV20-1	TRBJ1-3	-	-	CSASVHSGNTIYF	TGCAGTGCTAGTGTTCACTCTGGAAACACCATATATTTT
TRBV27	TRBJ2-5	-	-	CASSLSTQETQYF	TGTGCCAGCAGTTTATCGACACAAGAGACCCAGTACTTC
TRBV4-3	TRBJ1-2	-	-	CASSQDILGFWGYTF	TGCGCCAGCAGCCAAGATATTTTGGGCTTTTGGGGCTACACCTTC
TRBV6-1	TRBJ2-1	-	few	CASSELARVDEQFF	TGTGCCAGCAGTGAATTGGCCAGGGTGGATGAGCAGTTCTTC
TRBV7-2	TRBJ2-1	-	-	CASSLPPGRRGQFF	TGTGCCAGCAGCTTACCCCCTGGACGCCGGGGGCAGTTCTTC
TRBV28	TRBJ1-1	-	-	CASSSRTDLLRNTEAFF	TGTGCCAGCAGTTCAAGGACAGACCTCCTGCGGAACACTGAAGCTTTCTTT
TRBV15	TRBJ2-7	TRBD1	-	CATSRGQGITYEQYF	TGTGCCACCAGCAGGGGACAGGGGATTACCTACGAGCAGTACTTC